This T cell receptor beta chain originates from a study of regulatory T cells in long-lasting Graves disease. Germline values: CDR1 ENHRY, CDR2 SYGVKD. The length of the CDR3 is 16 residues. V was pared by 0 bases and J by 2 bases, with 1 base of the junction left unmatched. Combining iRepertoire HTBI primers with Arm-PCR of CDR3 regions, the authors built TCR beta libraries. In the original processing: Detected in the samples were about 58 TRBV and about 15 TRBJ segments. TCRdb reanalysed the multiplex PCR reads using MiXCR and keeps one entry per CDR3 protein. None of the V and J calls come from the authors' own analysis; TCRdb made them. The data contain about 450,000 distinct CDR3 sequences, about 16% of them singletons. The time point denotes: newly diagnosed GD, antithyroid drugs for less than 3 months. Making the TCR library involved RNA that had been extracted from PBMCs. These data were also filed under a second study, of T cells in Graves' hyperthyroidism and ophthalmopathy.

The starting material was peripheral blood mononuclear cells (PBMCs), obtained at new diagnosis, from a patient treated with antithyroid drugs. The genes are TRBV10-3 and TRBJ1-5; 10 positions agree with TRBD1. The receptor comes from a woman aged 25 to 39 with Graves disease. For the CDR3, the DNA is TGTGCCATCAGTGAGTCGGACAGGGGGGGCAATCAGCCCCAGCATTTT. Its translation: CAISESDRGGNQPQHF.